This entry is about one T cell receptor beta chain. Its antigen is currently unknown. The data stem from a study of OX40 agonist ivuxolimab in advanced cancers. Study context: A diagnosis of hepatocellular carcinoma, melanoma, renal cell or head and neck cancer was present in dose-escalation patients. Notes on the study in general: Antigen specificity of clonally expanded peripheral T cells was not established.

Repertoires were generated with immunoSEQ multiplex PCR, while TCRdb's copy carries only in-frame clones and drops some. The data show roughly 17,000 clones, roughly 71% seen once. The germline gives CDR1 MNHEY, CDR2 SMNVEV (reference sequence). The length of the CDR3 is 13 residues. Germline trimming cut 5 bases from V and 5 bases from J; bases unmatched to any gene: 4. The rearrangement uses TRBV27 and TRBJ1-1, with 8 nucleotides matching TRBD1. Sequenced material: CD4+ or CD8+ T cells sorted from blood, taken in a trial of the OX40 agonist ivuxolimab. The sequence derives from an adult with an advanced solid tumor such as melanoma, head and neck, liver or kidney cancer. CDR3 in amino acids: CASSVTGETEAFF. The CDR3 bases are TGTGCCAGCAGTGTGACAGGGGAGACTGAAGCTTTCTTT.